This T cell receptor beta chain was captured by sequencing in a study of T cell responses to AZD1222 COVID-19 vaccine (dated by TCRdb to the early 2020s). Broadly, across the study: AZD1222 recipients with second doses at about 4 weeks or about 12 weeks were pooled, because spike-specific TCR depth and breadth did not differ between schedules. Trial participants were enrolled by age into subgroups of 18-55, 56-69 and 70-plus years, and approximately 150, 30 and 60 TCR-sequenced participants, respectively, were included in these subgroups. TCR sequencing was performed for approximately 240 trial participants, of whom about 210 were given two doses of AZD1222 and some 26 were given two doses of MenACWY control vaccine.

The CDR3 regions of human TCRbeta chains were subjected to immunosequencing. Under the source paper's analysis protocol: TCRs in the repertoires were compared against a reference library of SARS-CoV-2-specific TCRs that had been generated with the MIRA antigen-specificity platform. Breadth meant the fraction of unique TCRs that were SARS-CoV-2-associated, whereas depth meant the fraction of total T cells that were SARS-CoV-2-associated. Using the MIRA data, each spike-specific TCR was mapped to the spike region that the TCR reacts to and placed in a CD4 or CD8 class. Log10-transformed breadth and depth values were compared by one-way ANOVA with Sidak's multiple comparisons tests. TCRdb took over this immuneACCESS table, retaining in-frame rearrangements with V and J assigned. Such tables are incomplete; in checked studies, under half of the missing clones stem from an unresolved V gene, and the remainder is unexplained. V, J and clone size derive from that table, while D and trimming were established from the DNA sequence. Counted in this sample were about 29,000 clones; 93% of them appeared once. The ten largest clones take up 8% to 9% of the sample.

Comment on this clone: No antigen is known for it. Nothing much larger sits one base from this clone, and base qualities are not available.

Findings and caveats that apply to the study as a whole: Because no samples from the day 14 peak response were available, repertoires could be characterized only after the peak T cell response. Most participants were white British and females outnumbered males, and the authors suggested that clonal diversity may have been underestimated. Reportedly, close to half of the unique spike-specific TCRs recognized epitopes lying outside the regions that are mutated in the B.1.351 and B.1.1.7 variants. In the small 56-69-year group, the increase in depth fell short of significance, most likely because of low power. After two AZD1222 doses, both the breadth and the depth of spike-specific TCRs were significantly higher than at day 0 and than in MenACWY recipients. Conclusions about previously exposed vaccinees are limited, since just five or six AZD1222 recipients were seropositive for SARS-CoV-2 at baseline. The whole spike protein was spanned by vaccine-associated CD4 TCRs, and dominant responses were seen in regions 160-218 and 743-854.

Explained via the paper, the time point label denotes: baseline before first vaccination. The vaccinee samples were drawn from two UK trials, COV001 and COV002, one of which was a single-blind randomized controlled phase 2/3 trial testing AZD1222 (ChAdOx1 nCoV-19) in healthy adults. For TCRbeta chain sequencing, PBMC samples were collected from trial participants at day 0 and at day 28 after the second dose. The sample was peripheral blood, taken on day 0 of AZD1222 vaccination. The source of this sequence is an adult in good health.

The CDR3 here reads CASSLLGTGVGNEQFF. The sequenced DNA is TGTGCCAGCAGCTTATTGGGGACAGGGGTGGGCAATGAGCAGTTCTTC. The chain is assembled from TRBV7-9 and TRBJ2-1; the junction holds 10 bases that match TRBD1. The V end gives up 2 bases and the J end 6 bases, leaving 7 bases in the junction not matched to a gene. Via the germline V gene (reference sequence), CDR1 is SEHNR and CDR2 FQNEAQ. The CDR3 runs 16 residues from the cysteine to the phenylalanine. The kept DNA is CDR3 alone, 48 bases in frame from the first base.